This TCR beta chain is from a study of cytomegalovirus exposure and HLA in healthy donors. General study points: The study recorded over 150 TCR beta chains that were cytomegalovirus-associated. Across all donors, roughly uniform sequencing depth was an assumption of the presence/absence analyses.

With 60 Vbeta and 13 Jbeta primers, the PCR was carried out. Clones were sequenced by immunoSEQ multiplex PCR, and TCRdb holds only the in-frame ones, with some missing. The table has 70,000 to 95,000 clones, less than 75% seen once. The CDR3 sequence is 16 residues long. Germline CDR1 is MGHRA and CDR2 is YSYEKL. The V and J ends lost 3 bases and 4 bases respectively, with 16 bases between them. In this sample, this clone turned up a few times. Its antigen is unknown. This clonotype was obtained from a woman aged 25 to 39 in good health and CMV-seropositive. Sequencing used PBMCs. The chain joins TRBV4-1 to TRBJ1-3, with D possibly matching TRBD1 (6 bases). CDR3 coding DNA: TGCGCCAGCAGCCAGCACTCTACAGGGTTGGGAAACACCATATATTTT. Translated, it gives CASSQHSTGLGNTIYF.